This TCR beta chain was sequenced in a study of blood T cell repertoires in COVID-19. The overall study: Acute and convalescent COVID-19 samples came from the United States, Italy and Spain. Sources were T cells, B-cell-depleted T cells, or PBMCs; the material itself was cDNA or gDNA.

The V and J ends lost 2 bases and 3 bases respectively, with 5 bases between them. Germline V gene lookup returns CDR1 MDHEN and CDR2 SYDVKM. The CDR3 covers 12 residues. This clone showed up just once. Original methodology: Quantification of nucleated cells was approximated via reference gene primer amplification. The repertoire was sequenced with immunoSEQ multiplex PCR; TCRdb's copy has only in-frame clones and lacks some. That table gives V, J and clone size, and the DNA gave D and trimming. Among 400,000 to 450,000 clones listed, approximately 91% were seen once. This receptor was taken from a woman aged 40 to 50 with COVID-19, enrolled during active disease. The V call is TRBV28, the J call TRBJ2-7, with D maybe TRBD2 (5 bases). Sequenced: peripheral blood. DNA of the CDR3: TGTGCCAGCAGTTTAGAGGGCTACGAGCAGTACTTC. It yields the protein CASSLEGYEQYF.